This T cell receptor beta chain was sequenced for a study of shared clonotypes between healthy human individuals (dated by TCRdb to the early 2020s). With regard to the full study: A few men and a couple of women, aged 18 to 49 years, made up the cohort. For each donor, CD4 naive and CD4 memory were each run on three plates, CD8 naive on two plates, and CD8 memory on one plate. Blood TCR repertoires of 5 or 6 healthy adults were deeply sequenced to estimate repertoire size and the extent of clonotype sharing between individuals. To increase sequencing depth and limit assay-specific biases, different laboratories used diverse techniques to prepare libraries and sequence TCR repertoires. Each donor's leukapheresis produced roughly between roughly 0.85 and 10 billion PBMCs.

The CDR1 and CDR2 encoded by the germline V gene (reference sequence) are SGHNT and YYREEE. The CDR3, cysteine through phenylalanine, is 11 amino acids long. Only the CDR3 DNA stays, 33 bases, in frame from base 1. At the junction V is shortened by 4 bases and J by 6 bases, with 6 bases in between. Healthy HIV-negative adults with no recently reported acute infections or vaccinations were included as donors. All donors were Caucasian adults living in Nashville, Tennessee, USA. CD8 memory samples consisted of magnetically selected CD45RO+ cells combined with CCR7-negative CD45RA+ effector memory (TemRA) cells. Blood was obtained by leukapheresis, after which PBMCs were separated by Ficoll-Histopaque density gradient centrifugation and cryopreserved in liquid nitrogen vapor phase. Analytical flow cytometry was used to check the purity and quantity of each magnetically sorted T cell population. Genomic DNA was isolated from each sorted fraction and quantified by UV absorbance on a Nanodrop 2000c.

Using the deep immunoSEQ assay, multiplex PCR amplified TCR CDR3 regions from genomic DNA. Genomic DNA extracted from each cell subset was distributed evenly over all wells of several immunoSEQ 96-well plates, and each plate served as one replicate. For sorted subsets, roughly 200 ng of genomic DNA, equivalent to 25,000 to 35,000 T cell genomes, went into each replicate PCR. Purified libraries were measured with a Qubit 3.0 fluorometer, size-checked on a Bioanalyzer 2100, and measured again with the KAPA Library Quantification kit. A separate single-read 150-cycle Illumina NextSeq 550 flow cell was used to sequence each immunoSEQ 96-well plate. The source study handled its data this way. Because the immunoSEQ output included only junctional sequences and no quality scores, the filtering could not be the same as the filtering used for full-length reads. To assign V/J genes and CDR3, sequences were annotated using PyIR, a Python wrapper for IgBLAST v1.9, with IMGT germline references. Any read was removed if the V/J assignment was weak (E-value above 1e-6), the CDR3 was missing, or the read contained stop codons, out-of-frame junctions, or ambiguous translated residues. A V3J clonotype was defined by an identical inferred V gene, J gene, and CDR3 amino acid sequence. Percentage overlap between repertoires was computed as shared unique clonotypes divided by the size of the smaller repertoire. Repertoire richness was assessed with RTK rarefaction, the Chao1 estimator, and Recon v2.1 estimates of unobserved clonotypes. OLGA was used to compute generation probabilities for all TCRbeta clonotypes that the gDNA method yielded from several donors. TCRdb holds this immuneACCESS table with in-frame rearrangements only. Some clones are missing; in checked studies, unresolved V genes explain under half, and the rest has no known cause. That table is the source of V, J and clone size, and D and trimming were worked out from the DNA. The sample data list about 380,000 clones, and just over 95% of these were observed just once. The ten largest make up 0.32% of the sample.

Summary of the overall study and its limitations: Incomplete sequencing was indicated by rarefaction of sorted-subset datasets, despite the large sequencing depth. Because the study included only a small number of donors, the genetic and exposure-history diversity represented was limited. Larger estimated clonotype richness was generally found for naive subsets than for memory subsets. Pairwise subsampling indicated that sequencing depth was expected to affect the degree of clonotype sharing among donors. Sampling was restricted to blood, and TCR repertoires in tissues likely differ from the TCR repertoires found in blood. Compared with non-shared clonotypes, clonotypes shared by all four sorted-subset donors had higher generation probabilities. When a few donors were compared, the shared fraction of clonotypes was approximately 5% for naive CD4, around 4% for naive CD8, 2.3% for memory CD4, and about 0.36% for memory CD8.

This clone occurred once. Its antigen has not been determined. Nothing much larger sits one base from this clone, and base qualities are not available. The origin of this receptor is a man between 25 and 39 years old in good health. Input material: memory CD8+ T cells sorted from blood. Read against the paper, the sample's cell subset or site label means: CD45RO+ cells pooled with CCR7-negative TemRA cells. In this chain, TRBV5-4 is recombined with TRBJ2-3; TRBD2 is perhaps the D gene, given 5 matching bases. The nucleotide sequence reads TGTGCCAGCAGCCGCGGGGATACGCAGTATTTT. This yields the protein CASSRGDTQYF.